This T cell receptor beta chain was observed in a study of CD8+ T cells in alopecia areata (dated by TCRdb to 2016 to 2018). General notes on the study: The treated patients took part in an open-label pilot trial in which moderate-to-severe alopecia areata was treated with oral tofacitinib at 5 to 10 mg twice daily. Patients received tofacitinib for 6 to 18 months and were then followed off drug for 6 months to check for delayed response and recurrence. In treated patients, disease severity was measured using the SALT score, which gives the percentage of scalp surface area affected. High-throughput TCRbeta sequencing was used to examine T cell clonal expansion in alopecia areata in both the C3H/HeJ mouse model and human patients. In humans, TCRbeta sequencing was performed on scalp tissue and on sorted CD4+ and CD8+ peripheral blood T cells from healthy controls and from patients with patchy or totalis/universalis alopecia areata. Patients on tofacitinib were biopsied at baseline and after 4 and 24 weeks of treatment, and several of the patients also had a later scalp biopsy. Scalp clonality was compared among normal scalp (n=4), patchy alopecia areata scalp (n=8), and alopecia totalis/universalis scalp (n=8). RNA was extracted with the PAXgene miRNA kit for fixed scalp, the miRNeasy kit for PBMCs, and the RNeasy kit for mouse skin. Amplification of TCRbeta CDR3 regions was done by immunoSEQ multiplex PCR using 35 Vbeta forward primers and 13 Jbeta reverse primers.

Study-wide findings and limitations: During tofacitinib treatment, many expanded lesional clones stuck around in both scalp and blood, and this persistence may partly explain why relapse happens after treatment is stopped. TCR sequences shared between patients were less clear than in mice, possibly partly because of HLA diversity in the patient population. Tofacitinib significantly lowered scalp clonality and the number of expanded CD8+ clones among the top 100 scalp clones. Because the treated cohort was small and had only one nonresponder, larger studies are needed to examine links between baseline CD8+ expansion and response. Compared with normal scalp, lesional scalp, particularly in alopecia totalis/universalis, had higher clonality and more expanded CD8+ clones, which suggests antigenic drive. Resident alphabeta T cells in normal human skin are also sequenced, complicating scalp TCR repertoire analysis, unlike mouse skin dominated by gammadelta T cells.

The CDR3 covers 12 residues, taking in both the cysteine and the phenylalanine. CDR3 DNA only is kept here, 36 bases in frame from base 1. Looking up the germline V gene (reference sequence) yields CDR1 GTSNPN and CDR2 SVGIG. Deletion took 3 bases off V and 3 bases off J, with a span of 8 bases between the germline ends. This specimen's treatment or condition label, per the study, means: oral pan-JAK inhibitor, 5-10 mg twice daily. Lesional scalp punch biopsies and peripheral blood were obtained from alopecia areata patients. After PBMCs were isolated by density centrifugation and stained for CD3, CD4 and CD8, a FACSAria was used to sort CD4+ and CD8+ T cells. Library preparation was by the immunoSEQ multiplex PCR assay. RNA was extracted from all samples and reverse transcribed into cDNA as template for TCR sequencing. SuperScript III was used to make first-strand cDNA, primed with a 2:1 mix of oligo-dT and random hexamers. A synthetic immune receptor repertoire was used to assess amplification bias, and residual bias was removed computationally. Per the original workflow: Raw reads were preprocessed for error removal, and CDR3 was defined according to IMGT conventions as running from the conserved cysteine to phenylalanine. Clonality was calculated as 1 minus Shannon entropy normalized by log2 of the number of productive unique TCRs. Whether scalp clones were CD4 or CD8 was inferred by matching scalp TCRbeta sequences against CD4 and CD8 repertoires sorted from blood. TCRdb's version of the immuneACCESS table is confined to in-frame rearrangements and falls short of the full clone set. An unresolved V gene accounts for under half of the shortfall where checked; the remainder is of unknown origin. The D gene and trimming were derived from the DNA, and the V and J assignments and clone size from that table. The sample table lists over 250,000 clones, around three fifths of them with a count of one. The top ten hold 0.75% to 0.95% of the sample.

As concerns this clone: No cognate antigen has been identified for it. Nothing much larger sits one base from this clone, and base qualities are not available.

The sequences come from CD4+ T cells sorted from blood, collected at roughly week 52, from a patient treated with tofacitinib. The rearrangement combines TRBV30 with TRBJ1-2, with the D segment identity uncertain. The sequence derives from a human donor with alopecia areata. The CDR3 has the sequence CAWRGGYYGYTF. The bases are TGTGCCTGGAGAGGAGGATACTATGGCTACACCTTC.